This T cell receptor (beta chain) derives from a study of blood T cells in healthy people across ages (dated by TCRdb to between 2014 and 2016). As for the study more broadly: In model experiments, template switching captured roughly one uniquely barcoded TCR beta cDNA molecule for every two T cells. Using deep sequencing normalized with unique cDNA molecular identifiers, the study measured how TCR beta repertoire diversity changes with age. The donors were split into four age groups: young (average about 15 years), middle-aged (roughly 39), aged (over 55) and long-lived (roughly 77). To avoid experimental bias, donors of different ages were randomly spread across the sequencing lanes. Using the same blood draw, the study looked at two additional independent replicas of 1 million unique cDNA reads for two donors, one aged 18 to 29 and the other aged 80 or older.

Reading from cysteine to phenylalanine, the CDR3 counts 15 amino acids. The CDR3 DNA has 45 bases and is translated from base 1. Cut back by 3 bases and 3 bases, the V and J ends lie 14 bases apart. CDR1 and CDR2, looked up from the germline V gene, are SGDLS and YYNGEE. Libraries were constructed by 5' RACE. Sequencing relied on an Illumina HiSeq 2500. A second PCR of roughly 6 to 12 cycles was run with a J-beta primer mix and a sample-barcoded 5' primer. Each TCR beta cDNA molecule received a unique molecular identifier from a template-switch 5' adaptor carrying 12 random nucleotides. Each sample yielded at least 3 million CDR3-containing paired-end reads. First-strand cDNA was synthesized from all RNA with the Mint cDNA synthesis kit, primed by a TRBC-specific oligonucleotide. All cDNA was treated with uracil-DNA glycosylase and then went through a first 18-cycle PCR with the universal primers M1SS and BC2_uni_R. The paper's processing steps were these. Each sample was normalized by randomly selecting 1 million high-quality reads, each carrying a distinct molecular identifier. Reads with shared molecular identifiers were discarded instead of being binned into consensus sequences. CDR3 identification, clonotype clustering and error correction used MiTCR with a Q25 quality threshold and the strictest error-elimination algorithm. A nonparametric unseen species model with Euler transformation was used to estimate lower-bound total TCR beta diversity. Clones were called with MiXCR by TCRdb after fastp trimmed the public reads at Q25, and only in-frame beta chains were retained. Here each entry gathers all rows of one CDR3 protein and keeps the most common genes and DNA. These V and J calls derive from TCRdb rather than the authors' analysis. Here the sample has over 600,000 distinct CDR3 sequences; roughly 50% occur a single time. The top ten hold approximately 24% of the sample.

General findings and caveats noted by the study authors: Observed TCR beta diversity per million T cells fell roughly linearly with age, and a significant reduction was already apparent by age roughly 40. Estimates of total diversity from one million sequenced T cells were regarded as lower bounds and underestimates. Compared with the aged group, the long-lived group had more naive CD4+ T cells, fewer expanded clones and increased TCR diversity, suggesting age selection. Because the CMV infection status of the donors was unknown, age-related changes in expanded clonotypes may potentially have been confounded. Since profiling was done on bulk unsorted PBMCs, naive and antigen-experienced compartments could not be conclusively compared. A strong correlation was found between observed TCR beta diversity and the percentage of naive T cells measured by flow cytometry.

About this clonotype: The antigen this receptor binds is unknown. One base away there is no much larger clone; base qualities are not given.

Donors were under 40 systemically healthy Caucasian individuals from Russia aged 6 to 90 years. Roughly 9 milliliters of peripheral blood were drawn from each donor into EDTA-treated Vacutainer tubes. Ficoll-Paque density-gradient centrifugation was used to isolate PBMCs, with at least 7 million obtained per sample. Trizol reagent was used to extract total RNA from PBMCs, with at least 6 micrograms per sample. Naive CD45RAhigh/CD27high T cell percentages were measured by flow cytometry on a PBMC aliquot from every donor. The chain is assembled from TRBV9 and TRBJ2-3; no D gene can be assigned with confidence. The receptor was derived from a man aged 35-49 years in good health. Sequencing was performed on blood. The CDR3: CASSEVKLGTDTQYF. Here is the DNA: TGTGCCAGCAGCGAAGTGAAGTTGGGGACAGATACGCAGTATTTT.